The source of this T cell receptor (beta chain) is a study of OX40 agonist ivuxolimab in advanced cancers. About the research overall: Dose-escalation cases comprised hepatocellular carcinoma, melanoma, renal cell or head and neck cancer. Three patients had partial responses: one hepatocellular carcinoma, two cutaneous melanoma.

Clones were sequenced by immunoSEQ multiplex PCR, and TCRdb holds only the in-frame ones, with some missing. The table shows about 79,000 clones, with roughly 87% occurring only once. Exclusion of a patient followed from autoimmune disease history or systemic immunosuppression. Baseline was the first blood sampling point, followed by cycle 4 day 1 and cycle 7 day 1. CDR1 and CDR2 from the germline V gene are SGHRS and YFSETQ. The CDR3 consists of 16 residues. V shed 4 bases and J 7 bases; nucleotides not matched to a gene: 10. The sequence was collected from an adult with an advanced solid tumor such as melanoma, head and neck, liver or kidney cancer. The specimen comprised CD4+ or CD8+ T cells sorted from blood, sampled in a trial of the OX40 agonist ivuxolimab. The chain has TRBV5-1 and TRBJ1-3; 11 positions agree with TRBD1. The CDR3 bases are TGCGCCAGCAGCGGCGGGGACAGGGGGGAACTCAACACCATATATTTT. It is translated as CASSGGDRGELNTIYF.